This T cell receptor (beta chain) was identified during a study of breast tumors, draining lymph nodes, adjacent tissues. Study conclusions and caveats: Compared with lymph nodes, tumors were less diverse; compared with nontumor tissue, more. Luminal-like breast cancer showed significantly greater tumor-nontumor repertoire similarity than basal-like breast cancer did.

Comments on this clonotype: The antigen is undetermined.

Samples came from axillary lymph nodes draining the breast cancer. Germline V CDR1 and CDR2: SGHVS, FQNEAQ. The V gene lost 5 bases and the J gene lost 7 bases, with 23 bases spanning the gap. The CDR3 extends over 17 amino acids. TCRdb processed the multiplex PCR reads anew with MiXCR; each CDR3 protein has one entry. The table records approximately 150,000 distinct CDR3 sequences, more than 25% of them present only once. The V call is TRBV7-8, the J call TRBJ1-4; D might be TRBD1 (5 bases). The sample consisted of axillary lymph node tissue. The TCR comes from a female donor with breast cancer. Some clones in this sample may be carry-over from other donors' samples. CDR3 sequence reads: CASSIPGLDFSSEKLFF. The DNA of the CDR3 is TGTGCCAGCAGCATTCCGGGACTAGATTTCTCTAGTGAAAAACTGTTTTTT.